The sequence of this T cell receptor beta chain was determined in a study of blood T cell repertoires in COVID-19. Germline assignment: CDR1 LGHDT and CDR2 YNNKEL (reference sequence). Trimming cost V 1 base and J 0 bases, with 10 bases left between them. The CDR3 sequence is 16 residues long. Sequencing was performed with immunoSEQ multiplex PCR; in TCRdb, only in-frame clones are kept and a portion is missing. Of 130,000 to 150,000 clones in the sample, approximately 81% were seen once. The rearrangement uses TRBV3-1 (or the pseudogene TRBV3-2) and TRBJ2-1, with D maybe TRBD1 (6 bases). The specimen sequenced was peripheral blood. This sequence was found in a human donor with acute or convalescent COVID-19. The donor label of this sample is uncertain. DNA of the CDR3: TGTGCCAGCAGCCAAGGCAGGGGAAGCTCCTACAATGAGCAGTTCTTC. Protein sequence: CASSQGRGSSYNEQFF.